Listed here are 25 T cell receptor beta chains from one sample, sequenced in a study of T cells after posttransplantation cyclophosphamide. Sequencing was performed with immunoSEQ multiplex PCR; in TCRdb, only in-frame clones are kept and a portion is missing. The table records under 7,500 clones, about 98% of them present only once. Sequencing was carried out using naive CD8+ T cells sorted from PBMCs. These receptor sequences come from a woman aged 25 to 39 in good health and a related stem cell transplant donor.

The CDR3 is CASSPGQSTDTQYF. The CDR3 nucleotides are TGCGCCAGCAGCCCGGGACAGAGCACAGATACGCAGTATTTT. This rearrangement joins TRBV5-1 to TRBJ2-3; TRBD1 agrees at 7 bases. This CDR3 has 14 amino acids. The V gene end was trimmed by 4 bases and the J gene end by 0 bases; junction bases not matched to a gene: 2. The germline V gene has CDR1 SGHRS and CDR2 YFSETQ.

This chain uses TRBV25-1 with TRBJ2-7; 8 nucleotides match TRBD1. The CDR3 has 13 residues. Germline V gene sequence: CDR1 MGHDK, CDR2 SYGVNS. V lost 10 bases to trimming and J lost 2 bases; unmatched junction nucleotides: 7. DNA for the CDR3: TGTGCCACAGGCAGGGGGCTCCCCTACGAGCAGTACTTC. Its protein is CATGRGLPYEQYF.

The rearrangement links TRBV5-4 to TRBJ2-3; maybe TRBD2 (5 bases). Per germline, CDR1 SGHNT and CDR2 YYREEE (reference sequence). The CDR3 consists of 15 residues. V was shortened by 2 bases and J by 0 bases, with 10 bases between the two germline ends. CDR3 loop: CASSLVEGSTDTQYF. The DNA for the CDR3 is TGTGCCAGCAGCTTAGTAGAGGGTAGCACAGATACGCAGTATTTT.

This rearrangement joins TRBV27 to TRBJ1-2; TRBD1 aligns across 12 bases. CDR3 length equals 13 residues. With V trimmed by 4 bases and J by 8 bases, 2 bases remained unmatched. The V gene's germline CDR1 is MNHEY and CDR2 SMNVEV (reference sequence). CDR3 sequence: CASSWGTGGGYTF. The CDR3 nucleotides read TGTGCCAGCAGTTGGGGGACAGGGGGCGGCTACACCTTC.

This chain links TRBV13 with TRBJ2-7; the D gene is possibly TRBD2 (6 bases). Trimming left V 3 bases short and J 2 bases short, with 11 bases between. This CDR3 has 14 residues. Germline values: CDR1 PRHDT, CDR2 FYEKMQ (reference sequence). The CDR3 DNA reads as TGTGCCAGCAGCTTCCGGGACTCAGCCTACGAGCAGTACTTC. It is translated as CASSFRDSAYEQYF.

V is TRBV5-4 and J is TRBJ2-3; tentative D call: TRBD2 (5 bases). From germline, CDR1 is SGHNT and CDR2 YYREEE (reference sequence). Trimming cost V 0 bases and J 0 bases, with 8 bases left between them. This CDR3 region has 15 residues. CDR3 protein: CASSLVGGSTDTQYF. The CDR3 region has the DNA TGTGCCAGCAGCTTGGTCGGCGGGAGCACAGATACGCAGTATTTT. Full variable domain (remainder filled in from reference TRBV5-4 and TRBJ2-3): ETGVTQSPTHLIKTRGQQVTLRCSSQSGHNTVSWYQQALGQGPQFIFQYYREEENGRGNFPPRFSGLQFPNYSSELNVNALELDDSALYLCASSLVGGSTDTQYFGPGTRLTVL.

CDR3 in DNA: TGCGCCAGCAGCTCCGGACAGGGGGATACTGAAGCTTTCTTT. Translated, it gives CASSSGQGDTEAFF. V and J are TRBV5-1 and TRBJ1-1; the match to TRBD1 covers 10 bases. Germline trimming cut 3 bases from V and 5 bases from J; bases unmatched to any gene: 4. The germline CDR1 and CDR2 sequences are SGHRS and YFSETQ. This CDR3 is built from 14 residues.

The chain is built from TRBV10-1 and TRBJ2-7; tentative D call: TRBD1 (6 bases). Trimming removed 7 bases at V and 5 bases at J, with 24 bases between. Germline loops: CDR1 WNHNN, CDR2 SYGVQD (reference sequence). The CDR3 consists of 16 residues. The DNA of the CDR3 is TGCGCCAGCAAGAGGGGGTGGGCAGGGCGAGGCCACGAGCAGTACTTC. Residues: CASKRGWAGRGHEQYF.

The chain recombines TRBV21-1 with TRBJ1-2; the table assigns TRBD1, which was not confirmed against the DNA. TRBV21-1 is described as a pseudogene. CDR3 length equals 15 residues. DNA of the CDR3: TGTGCCACCACGGCGGATTACAGGGAAAAGTATGGCTACACCTTC. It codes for CATTADYREKYGYTF.

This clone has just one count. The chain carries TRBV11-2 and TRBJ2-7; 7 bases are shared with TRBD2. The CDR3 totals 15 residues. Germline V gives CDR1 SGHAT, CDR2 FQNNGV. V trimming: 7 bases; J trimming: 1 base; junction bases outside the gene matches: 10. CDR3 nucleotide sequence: TGTGCCAGCACCCTAGGGGCGGGGGATTCCTACGAGCAGTACTTC. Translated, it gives CASTLGAGDSYEQYF. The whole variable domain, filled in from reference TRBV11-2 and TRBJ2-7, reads EAGVAQSPRYKIIEKRQSVAFWCNPISGHATLYWYQQILGQGPKLLIQFQNNGVVDDSQLPKDRFSAERLKGVDSTLKIQPAKLEDSAVYLCASTLGAGDSYEQYFGPGTRLTVT.

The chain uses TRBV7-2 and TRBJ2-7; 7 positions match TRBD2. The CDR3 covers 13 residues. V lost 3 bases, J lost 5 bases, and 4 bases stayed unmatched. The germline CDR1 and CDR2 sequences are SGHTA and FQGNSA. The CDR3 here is CASSLGGSHEQYF. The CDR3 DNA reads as TGTGCCAGCAGCTTGGGGGGGTCCCACGAGCAGTACTTC.

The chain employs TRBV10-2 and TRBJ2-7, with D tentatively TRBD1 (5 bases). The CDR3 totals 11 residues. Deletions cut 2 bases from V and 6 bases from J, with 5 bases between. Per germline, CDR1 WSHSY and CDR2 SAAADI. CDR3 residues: CASSETGEQYF. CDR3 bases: TGCGCCAGCAGTGAGACAGGCGAGCAGTACTTC.

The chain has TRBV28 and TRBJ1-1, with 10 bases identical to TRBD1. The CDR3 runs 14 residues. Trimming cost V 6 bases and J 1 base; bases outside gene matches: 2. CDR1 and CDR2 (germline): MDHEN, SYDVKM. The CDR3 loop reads CASRRDRGNTEAFF. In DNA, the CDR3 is TGTGCCAGCAGGAGGGACAGGGGGAACACTGAAGCTTTCTTT.

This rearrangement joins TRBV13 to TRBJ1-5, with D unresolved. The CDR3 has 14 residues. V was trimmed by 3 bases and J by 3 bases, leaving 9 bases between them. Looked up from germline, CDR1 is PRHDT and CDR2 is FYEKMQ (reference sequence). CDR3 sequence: CASSFGQDNQPQHF. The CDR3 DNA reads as TGTGCCAGCAGCTTTGGGCAGGACAATCAGCCCCAGCATTTT.

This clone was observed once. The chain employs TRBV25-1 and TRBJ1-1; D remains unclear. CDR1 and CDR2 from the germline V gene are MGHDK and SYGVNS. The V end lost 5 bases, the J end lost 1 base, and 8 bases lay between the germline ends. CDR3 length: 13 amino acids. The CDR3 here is CASSFAGNTEAFF. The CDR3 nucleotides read TGTGCCAGCAGTTTCGCAGGGAACACTGAAGCTTTCTTT.

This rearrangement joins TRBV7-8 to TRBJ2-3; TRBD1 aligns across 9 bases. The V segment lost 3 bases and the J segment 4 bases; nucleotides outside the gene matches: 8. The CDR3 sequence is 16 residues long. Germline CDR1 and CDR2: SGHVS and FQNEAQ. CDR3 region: CASSFTGTGPADTQYF. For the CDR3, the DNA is TGTGCCAGCAGCTTCACCGGGACAGGGCCCGCAGATACGCAGTATTTT.

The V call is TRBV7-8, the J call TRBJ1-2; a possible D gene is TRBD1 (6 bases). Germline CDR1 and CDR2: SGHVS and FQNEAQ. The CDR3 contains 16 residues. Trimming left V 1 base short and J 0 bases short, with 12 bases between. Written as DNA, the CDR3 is TGTGCCAGCAGCTTAGGAACAGGGCGAGCTAACTATGGCTACACCTTC. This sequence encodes CASSLGTGRANYGYTF.

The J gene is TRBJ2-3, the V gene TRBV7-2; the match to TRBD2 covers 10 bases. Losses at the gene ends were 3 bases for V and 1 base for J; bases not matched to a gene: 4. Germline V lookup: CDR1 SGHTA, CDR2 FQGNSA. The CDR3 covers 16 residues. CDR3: CASSFPTSGGTDTQYF. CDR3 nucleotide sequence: TGTGCCAGCAGCTTCCCTACTAGCGGGGGCACAGATACGCAGTATTTT.

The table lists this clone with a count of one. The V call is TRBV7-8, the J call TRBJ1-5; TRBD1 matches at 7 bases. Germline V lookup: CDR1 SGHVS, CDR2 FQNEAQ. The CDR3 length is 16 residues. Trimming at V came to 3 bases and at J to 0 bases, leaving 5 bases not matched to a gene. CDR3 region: CASSFGQALSNQPQHF. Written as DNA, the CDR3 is TGTGCCAGCAGCTTTGGACAGGCCCTTAGCAATCAGCCCCAGCATTTT.

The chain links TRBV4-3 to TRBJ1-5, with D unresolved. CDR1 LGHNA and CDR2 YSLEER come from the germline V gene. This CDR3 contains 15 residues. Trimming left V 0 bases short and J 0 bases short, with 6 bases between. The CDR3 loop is CASSQDGTSNQPQHF. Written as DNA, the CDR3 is TGCGCCAGCAGCCAAGATGGCACTAGCAATCAGCCCCAGCATTTT.

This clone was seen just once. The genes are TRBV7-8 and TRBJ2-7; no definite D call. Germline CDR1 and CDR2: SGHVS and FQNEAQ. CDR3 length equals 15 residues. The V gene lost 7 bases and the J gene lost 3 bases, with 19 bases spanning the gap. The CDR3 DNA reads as TGTGCCAGCATCCTAGAGGTTTCCGAGATCTACGAGCAGTACTTC. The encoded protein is CASILEVSEIYEQYF.

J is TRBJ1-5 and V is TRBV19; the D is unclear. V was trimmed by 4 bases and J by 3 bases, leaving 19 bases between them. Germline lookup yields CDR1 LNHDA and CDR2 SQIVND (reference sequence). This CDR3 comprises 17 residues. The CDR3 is CASSTVFLEVYNQPQHF. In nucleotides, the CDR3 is TGTGCCAGTAGTACCGTATTTCTTGAGGTATACAATCAGCCCCAGCATTTT. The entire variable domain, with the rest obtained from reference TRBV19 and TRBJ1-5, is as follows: DGGITQSPKYLFRKEGQNVTLSCEQNLNHDAMYWYRQDPGQGLRLIYYSQIVNDFQKGDIAEGYSVSREKKESFPLTVTSAQKNPTAFYLCASSTVFLEVYNQPQHFGDGTRLSIL.

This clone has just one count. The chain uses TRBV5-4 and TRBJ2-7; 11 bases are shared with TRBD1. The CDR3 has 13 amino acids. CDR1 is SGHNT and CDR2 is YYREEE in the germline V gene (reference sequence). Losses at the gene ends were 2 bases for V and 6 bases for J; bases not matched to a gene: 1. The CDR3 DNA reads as TGTGCCAGCAGCTTCGGGACAGGGGGCGAGCAGTACTTC. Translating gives CASSFGTGGEQYF.

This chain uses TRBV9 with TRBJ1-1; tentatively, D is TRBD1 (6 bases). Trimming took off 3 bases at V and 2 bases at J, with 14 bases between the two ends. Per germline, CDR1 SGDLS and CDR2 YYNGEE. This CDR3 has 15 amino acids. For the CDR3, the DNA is TGTGCCAGCAGCGCCTTCCTACAGGGAAACACTGAAGCTTTCTTT. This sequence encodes CASSAFLQGNTEAFF.

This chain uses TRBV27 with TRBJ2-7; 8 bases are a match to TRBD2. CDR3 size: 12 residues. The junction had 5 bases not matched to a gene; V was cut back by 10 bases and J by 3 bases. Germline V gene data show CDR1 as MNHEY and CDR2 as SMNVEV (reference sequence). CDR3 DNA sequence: TGTGCCACGGGGGGGACGGACTACGAGCAGTACTTC. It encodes CATGGTDYEQYF.